Listed here are 32 T cell receptor beta chains from one sample, sequenced in a study of T-cell memory formation after mild COVID-19. Each CDR3 protein is one row after TCRdb ran MiXCR on the 5' RACE reads. The sample yields around 200,000 distinct CDR3 sequences, more than 25% seen once. Sequenced input: PBMCs or a T cell subset sorted from them (not recorded which). The receptor source for this set is an adult woman who had mild COVID-19 (a few samples of this study predate the infection). Cell type and time point are not known.

This clonotype was counted a few times. The chain links TRBV24-1 to TRBJ2-3; D gene ambiguous. The CDR3 runs to 14 residues. CDR1 KGHDR and CDR2 SFDVKD come from the germline V gene. Trimming removed 7 bases from V and 2 bases from J, with 12 bases in between. The CDR3: CATSPPGPTDTQYF. Here the CDR3 DNA reads TGTGCCACCAGCCCTCCGGGCCCCACAGATACGCAGTATTTT.

This clonotype has only a few counts. V is TRBV24-1 and J is TRBJ2-1, with D unresolved. Looked up from germline, CDR1 is KGHDR and CDR2 is SFDVKD. This CDR3 has 13 amino acids. Trimming pared 0 bases from V and 8 bases from J, leaving 7 bases between. CDR3: CATSDLLVDEQFF. In DNA, the CDR3 is TGTGCCACCAGTGATTTGCTAGTGGATGAGCAGTTCTTC.

The chain combines TRBV15 with TRBJ1-6, with D perhaps TRBD1 (6 bases). The CDR3 runs 16 residues. The germline V and J ends were trimmed by 0 bases and 3 bases, with 9 bases remaining between them. Per the germline V gene, CDR1 is LNHNV and CDR2 is YYDKDF (reference sequence). CDR3 protein: CATSRDRQVYNSPLHF. The CDR3, as DNA: TGTGCCACCAGCAGAGATCGACAGGTCTATAATTCACCCCTCCACTTT.

This clonotype was recorded a few times. The chain is built from TRBV7-9 and TRBJ2-3; a possible D gene is TRBD2 (6 bases). Germline V gives CDR1 SEHNR, CDR2 FQNEAQ (reference sequence). The CDR3 is 14 amino acids. Trimming left V 4 bases short and J 1 base short, with 9 bases between. The CDR3 spells CASSWTTGTDTQYF. The DNA of the CDR3 is TGTGCCAGCAGCTGGACTACTGGCACAGATACGCAGTATTTT. Looking up the rest from reference TRBV7-9 and TRBJ2-3 gives the full variable domain: DTGVSQNPRHKITKRGQNVTFRCDPISEHNRLYWYRQTLGQGPEFLTYFQNEAQLEKSRLLSDRFSAERPKGSFSTLEIQRTEQGDSAMYLCASSWTTGTDTQYFGPGTRLTVL.

The CDR3: CASSVAGQGEQYF. For the CDR3, the DNA is TGTGCCAGCAGCGTAGCGGGACAGGGCGAGCAGTACTTC. This rearrangement joins TRBV9 to TRBJ2-7; 9 bases are a match to TRBD1. Germline V gene sequence: CDR1 SGDLS, CDR2 YYNGEE. With 0 bases clipped from V and 6 bases from J, the junction kept 1 base outside the gene matches. The CDR3 has 13 residues. Complete variable domain (other parts from reference TRBV9 and TRBJ2-7): DSGVTQTPKHLITATGQRVTLRCSPRSGDLSVYWYQQSLDQGLQFLIQYYNGEERAKGNILERFSAQQFPDLHSELNLSSLELGDSALYFCASSVAGQGEQYFGPGTRLTVT.

The J gene is TRBJ1-4, the V gene TRBV7-6; D possibly corresponds to TRBD1 (6 bases). Per germline, CDR1 SGHVS and CDR2 FNYEAQ. Trimming shortened V by 1 base and J by 8 bases, and 17 bases separated the two germline ends. This CDR3 contains 16 residues. The CDR3 sequence: CASSLGLWGAQEKLFF. The CDR3 DNA reads as TGTGCCAGCAGCTTAGGGTTATGGGGGGCACAAGAAAAACTGTTTTTT.

This clonotype has a handful of counts. The chain combines TRBV15 with TRBJ2-1, with a possible D match to TRBD2 (6 bases). The germline V and J ends were trimmed by 5 bases and 5 bases, with 16 bases remaining between them. This CDR3 contains 15 residues. CDR1 LNHNV and CDR2 YYDKDF come from the germline V gene (reference sequence). The CDR3 nucleotides read TGTGCCACCAGCCGGAGCGGGCCAGAAAACAATGAGCAGTTCTTC. Residues: CATSRSGPENNEQFF.

V gene TRBV7-6 combines with J gene TRBJ2-1; 9 positions match TRBD2. CDR3 length: 14 residues. Germline-derived CDR1 and CDR2 are SGHVS and FNYEAQ. V shed 7 bases, J shed 13 bases, and the junction held 14 bases outside the gene matches. The CDR3 region is CASTQGGASGAQFF. The CDR3 DNA reads TGTGCCAGCACCCAAGGTGGGGCTAGCGGGGCACAGTTCTTC.

The gene calls are TRBV14 and TRBJ2-2, with TRBD2 as a possible D gene (6 bases). There are 17 residues in the CDR3. Germline V gene data show CDR1 as SGHDN and CDR2 as FVKESK. V dropped 3 bases and J dropped 0 bases, with 14 bases sitting between them. The CDR3 is CASSHLAAGTNTGELFF. The CDR3 DNA sequence: TGTGCCAGCAGCCATCTTGCGGCGGGAACGAACACCGGGGAGCTGTTTTTT.

The V gene is TRBV7-2, the J gene TRBJ2-1; 10 bases align to TRBD2. Trimming removed 1 base from V and 5 bases from J; junction bases left unmatched: 5. Germline V gene data show CDR1 as SGHTA and CDR2 as FQGNSA. CDR3 size: 16 residues. The CDR3 sequence: CASSLGPAGGDNEQFF. The CDR3 bases are TGTGCCAGCAGCTTAGGACCAGCGGGAGGGGACAATGAGCAGTTCTTC. Together with reference TRBV7-2 and TRBJ2-1, the CDR3 gives the full variable domain: GAGVSQSPSNKVTEKGKDVELRCDPISGHTALYWYRQSLGQGLEFLIYFQGNSAPDKSGLPSDRFSAERTGGSVSTLTIQRTQQEDSAVYLCASSLGPAGGDNEQFFGPGTRLTVL.

In this sample, this clonotype turned up many times. The J gene is TRBJ2-3, the V gene TRBV4-1, with a possible D match to TRBD2 (6 bases). The CDR3 covers 15 residues. With 0 bases removed from V and 3 bases from J, the gap between germline ends came to 10 bases. In germline, CDR1 is MGHRA, CDR2 YSYEKL. CDR3 sequence: CASSQEVGRTDTQYF. CDR3 sequence (DNA): TGCGCCAGCAGCCAAGAGGTGGGGAGGACAGATACGCAGTATTTT.

This chain links TRBV3-1 with TRBJ1-2; TRBD1 might be the D (6 bases). V dropped 0 bases and J dropped 4 bases, with 15 bases sitting between them. Germline V gene sequence: CDR1 LGHDT, CDR2 YNNKEL (reference sequence). The CDR3 totals 16 residues. DNA of the CDR3: TGTGCCAGCAGCCAAGAAGGAGTGGACAGAGGCTATGGCTACACCTTC. Amino acids: CASSQEGVDRGYGYTF.

The gene calls are TRBV4-3 and TRBJ1-1, with D unresolved. The V gene's germline CDR1 is LGHNA and CDR2 YSLEER. Trimming took off 3 bases at V and 1 base at J, with 6 bases between the two ends. There are 13 residues in the CDR3. CDR3 sequence: CASSQRWNTEAFF. The CDR3 DNA reads as TGCGCCAGCAGCCAGCGCTGGAACACTGAAGCTTTCTTT.

The V and J genes are TRBV7-9 and TRBJ2-4; 7 bases fit TRBD2. Germline V CDR1 and CDR2: SEHNR, FQNEAQ (reference sequence). With 2 bases clipped from V and 4 bases from J, the junction kept 2 bases outside the gene matches. This CDR3 has 14 amino acids. The CDR3 coding sequence is TGTGCCAGCAGCTTACAGGGACTAAAAAACATTCAGTACTTC. The encoded protein is CASSLQGLKNIQYF.

In its sample, this clonotype was seen a few times. This chain uses TRBV19 with TRBJ2-4; the D gene is possibly TRBD1 (6 bases). Trimming took off 3 bases at V and 0 bases at J, with 15 bases between the two ends. The CDR3 runs 17 residues. Germline CDR1 LNHDA, CDR2 SQIVND (reference sequence). The CDR3 spells CASSMAGARLAKNIQYF. The CDR3 nucleotides are TGTGCCAGTAGTATGGCAGGGGCGCGGCTAGCCAAAAACATTCAGTACTTC. Together with reference TRBV19 and TRBJ2-4, the CDR3 gives the full variable domain: DGGITQSPKYLFRKEGQNVTLSCEQNLNHDAMYWYRQDPGQGLRLIYYSQIVNDFQKGDIAEGYSVSREKKESFPLTVTSAQKNPTAFYLCASSMAGARLAKNIQYFGAGTRLSVL.

V gene TRBV5-1 combines with J gene TRBJ2-7, with 14 nucleotides matching TRBD2. This CDR3 has 18 amino acids. The V gene's germline CDR1 is SGHRS and CDR2 YFSETQ. V shed 2 bases, J shed 4 bases, and the junction held 11 bases outside the gene matches. The CDR3 DNA reads TGCGCCAGCAGCTTCGGACTAGCGGGAGGCGGATTCCAATACGAGCAGTACTTC. Translating it yields CASSFGLAGGGFQYEQYF.

The count of this clonotype is one. The gene calls are TRBV2 and TRBJ2-3, with TRBD2 matching 8 bases. Per the germline V gene, CDR1 is SNHLY and CDR2 is FYNNEI. J was trimmed by 5 bases and V by 3 bases; bases with no gene match: 10. The CDR3 runs 16 residues. CDR3 sequence reads: CASSETAGGGEDTQYF. The CDR3 DNA follows: TGTGCCAGCAGTGAGACCGCGGGGGGCGGGGAAGATACGCAGTATTTT.

Points on this clonotype: As the CDR3 is not closed by the conserved phenylalanine or tryptophan, this likely results from a read error. The V call is TRBV4-3, the J call TRBJ2-7, with D perhaps matching TRBD1 (6 bases). This CDR3 is 15 amino acids long. Germline CDR1 LGHNA, CDR2 YSLEER. Trimming pared 1 base from V and 5 bases from J, leaving 15 bases between. The CDR3 DNA sequence: TGCGCCAGCAGCCAAGGGCCGTGGGGGCTGGACGAGCAGTACTTA. This sequence encodes CASSQGPWGLDEQYL.

This clonotype was counted a few times. V gene TRBV25-1 combines with J gene TRBJ2-2, with a tentative D call TRBD2 (5 bases). In germline, CDR1 is MGHDK, CDR2 SYGVNS. The length of the CDR3 is 15 residues. V was clipped by 6 bases and J by 5 bases, with 16 bases between them. In DNA, the CDR3 is TGTGCCAGCAGCCCGGAGGTAGAAGGTACCGGGGAGCTGTTTTTT. This translates into CASSPEVEGTGELFF.

This clonotype has a handful of counts. The rearrangement uses TRBV12-3 or TRBV12-4 and TRBJ1-1; D uncertain. V was trimmed by 3 bases and J by 5 bases, leaving 10 bases between them. This CDR3 comprises 13 residues. In DNA, the CDR3 is TGTGCCAGCAGTTTCCTGTCGAGTACTGAAGCTTTCTTT. It codes for CASSFLSSTEAFF.

In DNA form, the CDR3 reads TGTGCCCTCGGGATGGTCCCCCCGCGGGACGGACTCTCTGGGGCCAACGTCCTGACTTTC. Translated, it gives CALGMVPPRDGLSGANVLTF. The chain is built from TRBV12-3 or TRBV12-4 and TRBJ2-6, with D tentatively TRBD2 (6 bases). Deletions cut 11 bases from V and 0 bases from J, with 29 bases between. The CDR3 covers 20 residues.

This clonotype has only a few counts. V is TRBV29-1 and J is TRBJ2-7, with 8 bases fitting TRBD1. The CDR3 extends over 14 amino acids. The germline gives CDR1 SQVTM, CDR2 ANQGSEA. With 0 bases clipped from V and 3 bases from J, the junction kept 4 bases outside the gene matches. CDR3 in amino acids: CSVEEEGTGYEQYF. The DNA of the CDR3 is TGCAGCGTTGAAGAGGAGGGGACAGGCTACGAGCAGTACTTC.

V usage is TRBV12-3 or TRBV12-4 and J usage is TRBJ2-7, with TRBD2 as a possible D gene (5 bases). The CDR3 covers 14 residues. Trimming pared 8 bases from V and 4 bases from J, leaving 18 bases between. Here the CDR3 reads CASASRGPSYEQYF. Written as DNA, the CDR3 is TGTGCCAGCGCTTCCCGAGGGCCGTCATACGAGCAGTACTTC.

This clonotype was seen a few times. V and J are TRBV25-1 and TRBJ2-7; D not certain. The CDR3 has 13 residues. Germline V gives CDR1 MGHDK, CDR2 SYGVNS. The germline V and J ends were trimmed by 0 bases and 7 bases, with 10 bases remaining between them. The CDR3 region has the DNA TGTGCCAGCAGTGAATACAGCCCGAGGGAGCAGTACTTC. Translating gives CASSEYSPREQYF.

The chain recombines TRBV7-3 with TRBJ1-6; D perhaps matches TRBD1 (5 bases). Germline V lookup: CDR1 SGHTA, CDR2 FQGTGA. The ends were cut back, 2 bases at V and 4 bases at J, with 9 bases in the middle. The CDR3 is 15 amino acids. As DNA, the CDR3 is TGTGCCAGCAGCTTAGCGGGACGGTATAATTCACCCCTCCACTTT. Its protein product is CASSLAGRYNSPLHF. Filled out from reference TRBV7-3 and TRBJ1-6, the complete variable domain reads GAGVSQTPSNKVTEKGKYVELRCDPISGHTALYWYRQSLGQGPEFLIYFQGTGAADDSGLPNDRFFAVRPEGSVSTLKIQRTERGDSAVYLCASSLAGRYNSPLHFGNGTRLTVT.

The J gene is TRBJ2-7, the V gene TRBV5-6; D gene ambiguous. This CDR3 has 13 amino acids. The germline V gene has CDR1 SGHDT and CDR2 YYEEEE. V lost 1 base and J 6 bases, leaving 11 bases between the germline ends. CDR3 DNA: TGTGCCAGCAGCTTGAAATCGGCTGCCGAGCAGTACTTC. This translates into CASSLKSAAEQYF.

Remarks on this clonotype: One end of the junction does not line up with germline, which may come from a read error. This chain uses TRBV12-3 or TRBV12-4 with TRBJ2-1; D is unclear. The CDR3 is made up of 15 amino acids. This CDR3 is CASSWAPSSYNEQFF. The CDR3 DNA reads TGTGCCAGTAGTTGGGCCCCAAGCTCCTACAATGAGCAGTTCTTC.

This chain connects TRBV6-4 to TRBJ1-5, with 9 bases aligning to TRBD1. With 7 bases clipped from V and 2 bases from J, the junction kept 3 bases outside the gene matches. Germline values: CDR1 MRHNA, CDR2 SNTAGT. This CDR3 spans 14 amino acids. The CDR3 region has the DNA TGTGCCAGCACTACAGGGGGCCGCAATCAGCCCCAGCATTTT. It yields the protein CASTTGGRNQPQHF.

The chain couples TRBV7-2 to TRBJ2-4; possibly TRBD1 or TRBD2 for D (5 bases each). Deletions cut 1 base from V and 0 bases from J, with 10 bases between. Looked up from germline, CDR1 is SGHTA and CDR2 is FQGNSA. The CDR3 consists of 16 residues. CDR3 in DNA: TGTGCCAGCAGCTTAGGTCTGGGGGAAGCCAAAAACATTCAGTACTTC. It specifies CASSLGLGEAKNIQYF.

This clonotype appeared a few times. The chain couples TRBV27 to TRBJ2-2; possible D gene TRBD1, 6 bases. The CDR3 spans 16 residues. V was pared by 5 bases and J by 7 bases, with 20 bases between. Germline CDR1 reads MNHEY; CDR2 reads SMNVEV (reference sequence). As DNA, the CDR3 is TGTGCCAGCAGTGGAACTCAGGGGACCTACAGCGGGGAGCTGTTTTTT. Translation: CASSGTQGTYSGELFF.

This clonotype appeared many times. Here the CDR3 reads CASSRDRVSEQYF. As DNA, the CDR3 is TGCGCCAGCAGCCGCGACAGGGTCAGCGAGCAGTACTTC. The rearrangement uses TRBV4-3 and TRBJ2-7, with TRBD1 matching 7 bases. The CDR3 is 13 amino acids. Per the germline V gene, CDR1 is LGHNA and CDR2 is YSLEER. V dropped 4 bases and J dropped 6; count of bases not matched to a gene: 6.

The V call is TRBV15, the J call TRBJ1-6; D may be TRBD1 (5 bases). CDR3 length: 13 residues. V lost 4 bases to trimming and J lost 7 bases, with 8 bases between them. CDR1 LNHNV and CDR2 YYDKDF come from the germline V gene (reference sequence). The CDR3, as DNA: TGTGCCACCAGCAAACAGGTGAATTCACCCCTCCACTTT. Translation gives CATSKQVNSPLHF.